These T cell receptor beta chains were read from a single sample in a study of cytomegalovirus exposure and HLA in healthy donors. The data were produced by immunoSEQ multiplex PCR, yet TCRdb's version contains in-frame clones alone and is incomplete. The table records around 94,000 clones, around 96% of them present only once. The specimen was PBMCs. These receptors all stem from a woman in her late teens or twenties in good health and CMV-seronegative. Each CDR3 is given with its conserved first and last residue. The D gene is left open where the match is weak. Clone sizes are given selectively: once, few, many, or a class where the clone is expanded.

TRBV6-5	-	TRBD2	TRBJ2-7	TGTGCCAGCAGCGACGGGGGGTCAGTGGGCTACGAGCAGTACTTC	CASSDGGSVGYEQYF
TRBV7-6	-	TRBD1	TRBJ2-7	TGTGCCAGCAGCTTACAGCCACAGGGGGCGAACTACGAGCAGTACTTC	CASSLQPQGANYEQYF
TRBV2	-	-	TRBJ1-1	TGTGCCAGCAGTGAAAGACTAGGTAAAGCTTTCTTT	CASSERLGKAFF
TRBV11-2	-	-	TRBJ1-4	TGTGCCAGCAGCTTAGCAGGGTATTGGGAAAAACTGTTTTTT	CASSLAGYWEKLFF
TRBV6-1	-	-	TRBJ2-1	TGTGCCAGCAGTGGGGTCCGGGGGAATGAGCAGTTCTTC	CASSGVRGNEQFF
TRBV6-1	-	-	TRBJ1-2	TGTGCCAGCAGTGAAACGGGACTTAGTTATGGCTACACCTTC	CASSETGLSYGYTF
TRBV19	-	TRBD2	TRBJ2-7	TGTGCCAGTAGCCGCGAGGGAGGGAGGTTATACGAGCAGTACTTC	CASSREGGRLYEQYF
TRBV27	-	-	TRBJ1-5	TGTGCCAGCAGGGACAATAGCAATCAGCCCCAGCATTTT	CASRDNSNQPQHF
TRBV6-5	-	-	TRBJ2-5	TGTGCCAGTTCGGGGGGCAGGTCGGCCCAGTACTTC	CASSGGRSAQYF
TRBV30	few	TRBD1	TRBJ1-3	TGTGCCTGGAGCGGACAGGGGGCAGCTGGAAACACCATATATTTT	CAWSGQGAAGNTIYF
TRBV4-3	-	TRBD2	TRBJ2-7	TGCGCCAGCAGCCCCCGGAGCGGGGGGGGCAACGAGCAGTACTTC	CASSPRSGGGNEQYF
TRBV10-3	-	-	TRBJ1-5	TGTGCCATCAGTGAGTCCGGTATTTTCGGGGGAAGAAATCAGCCCCAGCATTTT	CAISESGIFGGRNQPQHF
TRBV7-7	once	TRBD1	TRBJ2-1	TGTGCTAGCAGGCCCCTTGACAGGGCTGACAATGAGCAGTTCTTC	CASRPLDRADNEQFF
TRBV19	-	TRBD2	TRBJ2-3	TGTGCCAGTACCCCTCGACTAGCGGGGGTCACAGATACGCAGTATTTT	CASTPRLAGVTDTQYF
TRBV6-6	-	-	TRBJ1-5	TGTGCCAGCGCACAAAACCTTGGGGGGTACAATCAGCCCCAGCATTTT	CASAQNLGGYNQPQHF
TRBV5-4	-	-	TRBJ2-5	TGTGCCAGCAGCCCCAGCCCCGCAGCGGGTGGAAGGGAGACCCAGTACTTC	CASSPSPAAGGRETQYF
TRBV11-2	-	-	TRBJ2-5	TGTGCCAGCAGCTCGGGGGTAGAGACCCAGTACTTC	CASSSGVETQYF
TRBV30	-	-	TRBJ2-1	TGTGCCTGGAGTAACCAGCGGTTCCCTGAGCAGTTCTTC	CAWSNQRFPEQFF
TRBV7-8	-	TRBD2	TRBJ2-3	TGTGCCAGCAGCTTAGAAGTGGGGACTAGCGGGGTTTTT	CASSLEVGTSGVF
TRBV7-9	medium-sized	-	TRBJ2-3	TGTGCCAGCAGCGAAGACTTGGATACGCAGTATTTT	CASSEDLDTQYF
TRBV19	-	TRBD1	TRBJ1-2	TGTGCCAGTACATTTTCCGGGACAGGGCTCTCCTGGGGAGGCTACACCTTC	CASTFSGTGLSWGGYTF
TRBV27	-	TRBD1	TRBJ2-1	TGTGCCAGCACCCTTGAGGGGGCCCCTTTGGATGAGCAGTTCTTC	CASTLEGAPLDEQFF
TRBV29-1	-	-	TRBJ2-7	TGCAGCGTTGTTACGGGGAGCTCCTACGAGCAGTACTTC	CSVVTGSSYEQYF
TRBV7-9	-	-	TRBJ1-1	TGTGCCAGCAGACCACAACCCTGGGGAGTGGGTAACACTGAAGCTTTCTTT	CASRPQPWGVGNTEAFF
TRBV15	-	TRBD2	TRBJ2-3	TGTGCCACCAGCACGGGACTAGCGGGGGTTTGGGATACGCAGTATTTT	CATSTGLAGVWDTQYF
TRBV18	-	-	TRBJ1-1	TGTGCCAGCTCACCAGCAGGTTTTGGGAACACTGAAGCTTTCTTT	CASSPAGFGNTEAFF
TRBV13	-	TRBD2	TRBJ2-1	TGTGCCAGCAGCTCTCGGACTAGCGGGGGGTACGTTTACAATGAGCAGTTCTTC	CASSSRTSGGYVYNEQFF
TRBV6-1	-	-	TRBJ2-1	TGTGCCAGCATTCGCAGTTACAATGAGCAGTTCTTC	CASIRSYNEQFF
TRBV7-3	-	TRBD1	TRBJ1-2	TGTGCCAGCAGCCCTGGGGGGACAGGGGGTCCATCCGGCTACACCTTC	CASSPGGTGGPSGYTF
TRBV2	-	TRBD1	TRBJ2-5	TGTGCCAGCAGTGGGGGACAGGGGGCATGGGAGACCCAGTACTTC	CASSGGQGAWETQYF
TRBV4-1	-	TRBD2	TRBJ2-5	TGCGCCAGCAGCCTGTATAGCGGGAGGGCCGGTGAGACCCAGTACTTC	CASSLYSGRAGETQYF
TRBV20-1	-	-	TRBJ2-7	TGCAGTGCCGACGAGCAGTACTTC	CSADEQYF
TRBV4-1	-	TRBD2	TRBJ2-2	TGCGCCAGCACCTTAAGGACCCTAGCGGGGGGGAACACCGGGGAGCTGTTTTTT	CASTLRTLAGGNTGELFF
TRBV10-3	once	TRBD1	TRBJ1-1	TGTGCCATCAGTGATTGGGACAGGTACATGAACACTGAAGCTTTCTTT	CAISDWDRYMNTEAFF
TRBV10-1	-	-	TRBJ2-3	TGCGCCAGCAGTGAGTTCAAGGGGGTACGCACAGATACGCAGTATTTT	CASSEFKGVRTDTQYF
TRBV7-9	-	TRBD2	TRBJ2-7	TGTGCCAGCAGCTTAGGGACTAGCGGGAGTGAGTCCTACGAGCAGTACTTC	CASSLGTSGSESYEQYF
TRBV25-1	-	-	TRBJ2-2	TGTGCCAGCACCCCAGGTTACACCGGGGAGCTGTTTTTT	CASTPGYTGELFF
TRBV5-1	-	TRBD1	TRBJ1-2	TGCGCCAGCAGCTTGAGACAGGGGGCCCAGCAGTATGGCTACACCTTC	CASSLRQGAQQYGYTF
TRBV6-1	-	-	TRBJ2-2	TGTGCCAGCAGGAAGGAGGTAGACGGGGAGCTGTTTTTT	CASRKEVDGELFF
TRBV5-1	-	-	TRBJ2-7	TGCGCCAGCAGCTTGGGAGACAGGTCGAGCGAGCAGTACTTC	CASSLGDRSSEQYF
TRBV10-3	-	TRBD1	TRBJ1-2	TGTGCCATCAGTGACGGGACAGCTAACTATGGCTACACCTTC	CAISDGTANYGYTF
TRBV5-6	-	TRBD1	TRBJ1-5	TGTGCCAGCAGCTTAGGGACAGGGGTGGTGCGCAATCAGCCCCAGCATTTT	CASSLGTGVVRNQPQHF
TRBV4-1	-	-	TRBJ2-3	TGCGCCAGCAGCCAAGATGGAGGGGGAGGGACGCAGTATTTT	CASSQDGGGGTQYF
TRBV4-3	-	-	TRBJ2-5	TGCGCCAGCAGCCAAGATGAGAGGCGGGAAGGGACCCAGTACTTC	CASSQDERREGTQYF
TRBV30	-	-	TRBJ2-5	TGTGCCTGGAGTGTACTCGGACAACCGAACCAAGAGACCCAGTACTTC	CAWSVLGQPNQETQYF
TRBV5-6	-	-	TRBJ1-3	TGTGCCAGCAACCCGGCGGGGAACCCTGGAAACACCATATATTTT	CASNPAGNPGNTIYF
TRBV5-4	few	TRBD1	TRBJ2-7	TGTGCCAGCAGCTCCCCGGGACAGGGGGTCCGCGAGCAGTACTTC	CASSSPGQGVREQYF
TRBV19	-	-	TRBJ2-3	TGTGCCAGTAGTATAGTAGCCGGGGATACGCAGTATTTT	CASSIVAGDTQYF
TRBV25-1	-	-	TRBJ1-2	TGTGCCAGCAGCGGAGGAATGTCAGTGTCGTACGGCTACACCTTC	CASSGGMSVSYGYTF
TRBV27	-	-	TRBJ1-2	TGTGCCAGCAGTTTAGTGGCGGGCCGTCCCCATGGCTACACCTTC	CASSLVAGRPHGYTF
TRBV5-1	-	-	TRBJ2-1	TGCGCCAGCAGCTCGACAGGTAAAGGGTACAATGAGCAGTTCTTC	CASSSTGKGYNEQFF
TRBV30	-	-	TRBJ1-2	TGTGCCTGGACCGGGTCTATTTTTTATGGCTACACCTTC	CAWTGSIFYGYTF
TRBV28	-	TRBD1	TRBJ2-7	TGTGCCAGCAGTGAAGGACAGGGAATCCACGAGCAGTACTTC	CASSEGQGIHEQYF
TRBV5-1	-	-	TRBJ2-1	TGCGCCAGCAGCTTCTACCTGACTTCGGCTGGGGCCAATGAGCAGTTCTTC	CASSFYLTSAGANEQFF